This T cell receptor (beta chain) is from a study of T-cell memory formation after mild COVID-19. TCRdb redid the calling of the 5' RACE reads with MiXCR, one entry per CDR3 protein. The sample consists of more than 300,000 distinct CDR3 sequences, 20% of them appearing once. This TCR derives from a man between 18 and 35 years old who had mild COVID-19 (a few samples of this study predate the infection). Cell type and time point are not known. Sequenced sample: PBMCs or a T cell subset sorted from them (not recorded which).

The CDR3 reads CASSMTGEYAYEQYF. The CDR3 DNA reads as TGTGCCAGCTCAATGACAGGGGAATATGCGTACGAGCAGTACTTC. The rearrangement links TRBV18 to TRBJ2-7; 8 nucleotides align to TRBD1. Germline V gives CDR1 KGHSH, CDR2 LQKENI. J was trimmed by 4 bases and V by 5 bases; bases with no gene match: 10. The CDR3 totals 15 residues.